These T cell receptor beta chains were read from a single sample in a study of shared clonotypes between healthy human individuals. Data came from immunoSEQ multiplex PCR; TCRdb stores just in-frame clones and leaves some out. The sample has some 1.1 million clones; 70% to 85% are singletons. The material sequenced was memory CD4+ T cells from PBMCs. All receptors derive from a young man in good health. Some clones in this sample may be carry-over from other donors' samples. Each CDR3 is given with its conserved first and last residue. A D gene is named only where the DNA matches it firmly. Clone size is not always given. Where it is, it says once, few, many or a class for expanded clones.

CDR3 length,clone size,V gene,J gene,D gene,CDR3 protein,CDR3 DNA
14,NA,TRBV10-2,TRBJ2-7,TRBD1,CASTEDRGPYEQYF,TGCGCCAGCACCGAGGACAGGGGTCCCTACGAGCAGTACTTC
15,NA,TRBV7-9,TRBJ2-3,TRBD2,CASSLRAGGPDTQYF,TGTGCCAGCAGCCTAAGGGCGGGAGGGCCGGATACGCAGTATTTT
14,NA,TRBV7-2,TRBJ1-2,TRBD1,CASSLTGVSYGYTF,TGTGCCAGCAGCTTGACAGGGGTCAGCTATGGCTACACCTTC
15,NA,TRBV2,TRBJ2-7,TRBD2,CASSKQRGYSYEQYF,TGTGCCAGCAGTAAACAGCGGGGCTACTCCTACGAGCAGTACTTC
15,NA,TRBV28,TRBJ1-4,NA,CASSWTGATNEKLFF,TGTGCCAGCAGTTGGACGGGAGCAACTAATGAAAAACTGTTTTTT
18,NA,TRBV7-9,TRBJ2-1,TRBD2,CASSQGASGSGGHNEQFF,TGTGCCAGCAGCCAGGGGGCTAGCGGGAGTGGAGGTCACAATGAGCAGTTCTTC
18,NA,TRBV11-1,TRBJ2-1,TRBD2,CASSLALGTSGRSNEQFF,TGTGCCAGCAGCTTAGCCCTGGGGACTAGCGGGAGGAGTAATGAGCAGTTCTTC
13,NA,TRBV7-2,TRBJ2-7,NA,CASSLEAEYEQYF,TGTGCCAGCAGCTTAGAGGCGGAATACGAGCAGTACTTC
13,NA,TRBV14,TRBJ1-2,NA,CASSQDPALGYTF,TGTGCCAGCAGCCAAGATCCCGCCCTTGGCTACACCTTC
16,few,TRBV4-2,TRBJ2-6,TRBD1,CASSQTGGSGANVLTF,TGTGCCAGCAGCCAGACAGGGGGCTCTGGGGCCAACGTCCTGACTTTC